Shown below are 16 T cell receptor beta chains from a single sample sequenced in a study of T cells in Graves' hyperthyroidism and ophthalmopathy. RNA transcripts provided the source from which TCR beta CDR3 regions were amplified. HTBI primers were employed in a first-round RT-PCR of the TCR CDR3. TCRdb called the multiplex PCR reads again in MiXCR, with one record for every CDR3 protein. The sample lists hundreds of thousands of distinct CDR3 sequences; 35% to 55% were seen once. The sequenced sample consisted of peripheral blood or thyroid tissue (not recorded which). Every receptor here comes from a woman aged 18 to 35 with Graves' hyperthyroidism.

As regards this clonotype: Possible read error: a much larger clone is one base away. The chain carries TRBV2 and TRBJ1-6; D is unresolved. V was cut by 6 bases and J by 7 bases, with 19 bases left in between. The V gene's germline CDR1 is SNHLY and CDR2 FYNNEI. This CDR3 has 16 amino acids. CDR3 sequence: CASSLMVRVANSPLHF. In DNA, the CDR3 is TGTGCCAGCAGCTTAATGGTCCGTGTGGCGAATTCACCCCTCCACTTT.

The chain recombines TRBV20-1 with TRBJ1-1, with 7 bases lining up with TRBD1. V was pared by 2 bases and J by 10 bases, with 13 bases of the junction left unmatched. This CDR3 region has 14 residues. Per germline, CDR1 DFQATT and CDR2 SNEGSKA (reference sequence). The CDR3 DNA follows: TGCAGTGCTAGACCAACGACAGGGACAACGGGAGCTTTCTTT. Translated, it gives CSARPTTGTTGAFF.

With respect to this clonotype: With a much larger clone just one base away, this may be a read error. The chain employs TRBV24-1 and TRBJ2-7; unclear D gene. The CDR3 length is 13 residues. The germline V gene has CDR1 KGHDR and CDR2 SFDVKD. Here the CDR3 reads CATSDSVRGERYF. CDR3 bases: TGTGCCACCAGTGACTCCGTTAGAGGCGAGCGGTACTTC.

This clonotype was detected a few times. The CDR3 region has the DNA TGTGCCAGCAGTGAAGGGCTAGCGTTCTCCTACGAGCAGTACTTC. This sequence encodes CASSEGLAFSYEQYF. The J gene is TRBJ2-7, the V gene TRBV2; perhaps TRBD2 as D (6 bases). The length of the CDR3 is 15 residues. Trimming left V 1 base short and J 0 bases short, with 10 bases between. Germline lookup yields CDR1 SNHLY and CDR2 FYNNEI.

The chain couples TRBV10-3 to TRBJ1-6; a weak D match, TRBD1 (6 bases). V shed 10 bases and J shed 10 bases, with 17 bases lying between them. The length of the CDR3 is 13 residues. CDR1 ENHRY and CDR2 SYGVKD come from the germline V gene. CDR3 nucleotides: TGTGCCAGTGCCCAGGGGAGCGGCTCACCCCTCCACTTT. Protein sequence: CASAQGSGSPLHF.

Comments on this clonotype: Just one base apart from a much larger clone, this may be a read error. This chain links TRBV9 with TRBJ1-1, with TRBD1 as a possible D gene (5 bases). CDR1 SGDLS and CDR2 YYNGEE come from the germline V gene. Trimming removed 10 bases from V and 4 bases from J, with 14 bases in between. The CDR3 spans 12 residues. CDR3 sequence: CAFREGPTEAFF. The CDR3 region has the DNA TGTGCCTTTCGGGAGGGACCCACTGAAGCTTTCTTT.

Details on this clonotype: This may be a read error: a much more frequent sequence differs by one nucleotide. V gene TRBV29-1 combines with J gene TRBJ2-7; D might be TRBD1 or TRBD2, each matching 5 bases. Trimming took 6 bases from V and 4 from J, leaving 13 bases between them. The V gene's germline CDR1 is SQVTM and CDR2 ANQGSEA. The CDR3 spans 12 residues. In DNA form, the CDR3 reads TGCAGCGTCGGGGCCGAAGGGTACGAGCAGTACTTC. Translation gives CSVGAEGYEQYF.

This chain joins TRBV28 and TRBJ2-7; no definite D call. V was trimmed by 3 bases and J by 0 bases, leaving 9 bases between them. Germline V gene data show CDR1 as MDHEN and CDR2 as SYDVKM. The CDR3 is 14 residues long. This chain's CDR3 is CASSFDAISYEQYF. The DNA for the CDR3 is TGTGCCAGCAGTTTTGACGCGATCTCCTACGAGCAGTACTTC.

This clonotype was observed once. This chain uses TRBV24-1 with TRBJ1-5, with D possibly matching TRBD1 (6 bases). Per the germline V gene, CDR1 is KGHDR and CDR2 is SFDVKD. This CDR3 is 15 amino acids long. V was cut by 4 bases and J by 5 bases, with 14 bases left in between. The CDR3 DNA reads as TGTGCCACCAGTGACCGTACAGGGACCCATCAGCCCCAGCATTTT. It translates to CATSDRTGTHQPQHF.

DNA of the CDR3: TGTGCCAGCAGTGCCCGGGACAGGACCTATGGCTACACCTTC. It codes for CASSARDRTYGYTF. This chain connects TRBV25-1 to TRBJ1-2, with 8 nucleotides matching TRBD1. Germline CDR1 MGHDK, CDR2 SYGVNS. The ends lost 4 bases at V and 4 bases at J; junction bases unmatched: 5. The CDR3 consists of 14 residues.

A word on this clonotype: The conserved phenylalanine or tryptophan is not found at the CDR3 terminus, so this likely reflects a read error. The V and J genes are TRBV2 and TRBJ2-7; D unclear. The CDR3 consists of 13 residues. Germline V gene data show CDR1 as SNHLY and CDR2 as FYNNEI. CDR3 sequence reads: CASADRSFYAQYL. In DNA, the CDR3 is TGTGCCAGCGCAGACCGCAGCTTCTACGCGCAGTACCTC.

The J gene is TRBJ1-1, the V gene TRBV7-4, with D possibly matching TRBD1 (5 bases). Trimming took 5 bases from V and 4 from J, leaving 14 bases between them. The CDR3 is made up of 14 amino acids. Germline values: CDR1 SGHVT, CDR2 SQSDAQ. The CDR3 loop is CASSPRSGFTEAFF. In nucleotides, the CDR3 is TGTGCCAGCAGCCCTCGTTCAGGGTTCACTGAAGCTTTCTTT.

This sequence joins TRBV11-2 and TRBJ2-7; TRBD1 aligns across 7 bases. The CDR3 sequence is 16 residues long. V was clipped by 5 bases and J by 1 base; unmatched bases: 11. Germline V gene lookup returns CDR1 SGHAT and CDR2 FQNNGV. The CDR3 DNA reads as TGTGCCAGCAGCCACCCGACAGGGATAGGGTCCTACGAGCAGTACTTC. Amino acid sequence: CASSHPTGIGSYEQYF.

This clonotype was seen many times. The chain links TRBV9 to TRBJ1-1, with D perhaps matching TRBD1 (5 bases). This CDR3 contains 13 residues. CDR1 and CDR2 (germline): SGDLS, YYNGEE. The V end lost 2 bases, the J end lost 4 bases, and 9 bases lay between the germline ends. This CDR3 is CASSVGGTTEAFF. The CDR3 bases are TGTGCCAGCAGCGTCGGGGGGACCACTGAAGCTTTCTTT.

This clonotype has ten or more counts. At one of its ends the junction is not consistent with the germline gene, which may arise from a read error. The chain carries TRBV10-3 and TRBJ2-3; 9 bases line up with TRBD2. CDR1 ENHRY and CDR2 SYGVKD come from the germline V gene. The CDR3 is 14 residues long. The CDR3 DNA sequence: TGTGCCAGCAGTGAGGCTAGCGGGACTGATACGCAGTATTTT. Translation: CASSEASGTDTQYF.

This clonotype appeared once. This may arise from a read error, as a much more abundant clone is one base away. This chain joins TRBV7-9 and TRBJ1-1, with a weak D call TRBD1 (5 bases). The CDR3 loop spans 13 amino acids. Germline V gene sequence: CDR1 SEHNR, CDR2 FQNEAQ (reference sequence). V lost 3 bases, J lost 3 bases, and 8 bases lay in between. The CDR3 sequence is CASSFGAYTEAFF. The CDR3 DNA sequence: TGTGCCAGCAGCTTCGGGGCCTACACTGAAGCTTTCTTT.